This TCR beta chain emerged from a study of technical replicates of blood from a few donors. Sequencing was performed with immunoSEQ multiplex PCR; in TCRdb, only in-frame clones are kept and a portion is missing. The sample consists of about 87,000 clones, 95% of them appearing once. Trimming removed 3 bases from V and 4 bases from J, with 13 bases in between. This CDR3 is built from 15 residues. CDR1 SGHAT and CDR2 FQNNGV come from the germline V gene. The source is a human donor in good health. Sequences were obtained from T cells isolated from PBMCs. The V and J genes are TRBV11-2 and TRBJ2-1, with a weak D call TRBD2 (6 bases). Here the CDR3 DNA reads TGTGCCAGCAGCTTTGGGAGGCAAGGTTACAATGAGCAGTTCTTC. The encoded protein is CASSFGRQGYNEQFF.